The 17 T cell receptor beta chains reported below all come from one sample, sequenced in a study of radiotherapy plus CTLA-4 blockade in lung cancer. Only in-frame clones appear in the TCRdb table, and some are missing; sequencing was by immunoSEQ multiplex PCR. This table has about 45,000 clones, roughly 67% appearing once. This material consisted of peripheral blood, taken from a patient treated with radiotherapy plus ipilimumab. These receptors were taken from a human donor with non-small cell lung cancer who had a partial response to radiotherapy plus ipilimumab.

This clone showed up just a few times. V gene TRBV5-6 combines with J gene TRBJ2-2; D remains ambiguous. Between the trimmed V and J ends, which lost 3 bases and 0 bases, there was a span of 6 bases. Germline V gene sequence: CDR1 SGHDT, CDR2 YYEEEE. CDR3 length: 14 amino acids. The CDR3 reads CASSSYTNTGELFF. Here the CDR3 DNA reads TGTGCCAGCAGCTCGTACACGAACACCGGGGAGCTGTTTTTT.

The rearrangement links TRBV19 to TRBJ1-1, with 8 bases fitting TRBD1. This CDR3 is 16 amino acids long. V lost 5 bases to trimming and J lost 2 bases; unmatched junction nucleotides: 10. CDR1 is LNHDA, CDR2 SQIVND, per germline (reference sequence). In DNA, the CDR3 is TGTGCCAGTAGTGTCACTGGGGGACAGGTTAACACTGAAGCTTTCTTT. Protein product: CASSVTGGQVNTEAFF. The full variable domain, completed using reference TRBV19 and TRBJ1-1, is DGGITQSPKYLFRKEGQNVTLSCEQNLNHDAMYWYRQDPGQGLRLIYYSQIVNDFQKGDIAEGYSVSREKKESFPLTVTSAQKNPTAFYLCASSVTGGQVNTEAFFGQGTRLTVV.

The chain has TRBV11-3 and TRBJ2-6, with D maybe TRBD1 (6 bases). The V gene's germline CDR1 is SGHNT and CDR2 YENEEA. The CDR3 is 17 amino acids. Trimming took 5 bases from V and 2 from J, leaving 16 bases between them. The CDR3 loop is CASSQGRGKPGANVLTF. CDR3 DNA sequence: TGTGCCAGCAGCCAGGGAAGGGGGAAGCCTGGGGCCAACGTCCTGACTTTC. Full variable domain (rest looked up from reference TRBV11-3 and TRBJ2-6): EAGVVQSPRYKIIEKKQPVAFWCNPISGHNTLYWYLQNLGQGPELLIRYENEEAVDDSQLPKDRFSAERLKGVDSTLKIQPAELGDSAVYLCASSQGRGKPGANVLTFGAGSRLTVL.

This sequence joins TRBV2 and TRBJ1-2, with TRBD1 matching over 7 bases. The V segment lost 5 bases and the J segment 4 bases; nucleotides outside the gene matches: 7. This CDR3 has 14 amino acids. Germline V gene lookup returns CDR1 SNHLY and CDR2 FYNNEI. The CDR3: CASSPGQTTYGYTF. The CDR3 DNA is TGTGCCAGCAGTCCGGGACAGACGACCTATGGCTACACCTTC.

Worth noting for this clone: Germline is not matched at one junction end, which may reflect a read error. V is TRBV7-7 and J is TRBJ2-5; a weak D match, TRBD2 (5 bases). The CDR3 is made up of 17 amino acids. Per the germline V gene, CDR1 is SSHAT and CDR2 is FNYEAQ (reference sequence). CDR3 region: CASSLAQVMNFQETQYF. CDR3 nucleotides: TGTGCTAGCAGCTTAGCGCAGGTTATGAACTTCCAAGAGACCCAGTACTTC.

The CDR3 sequence is CAWSRQGATEAFF. CDR3 coding DNA: TGTGCCTGGAGCCGACAGGGGGCAACTGAAGCTTTCTTT. The chain uses TRBV30 and TRBJ1-1; 10 bases map to TRBD1. CDR1 is GTSNPN, CDR2 SVGIG, per germline (reference sequence). CDR3 length equals 13 residues. J gave up 5 bases and V 3 bases, and 3 bases lay outside the gene matches.

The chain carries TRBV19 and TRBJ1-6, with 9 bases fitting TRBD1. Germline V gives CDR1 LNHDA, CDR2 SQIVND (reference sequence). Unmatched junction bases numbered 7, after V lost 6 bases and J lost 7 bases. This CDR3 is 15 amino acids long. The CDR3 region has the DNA TGTGCCAGTAGCCGGACAGGGGTAAGAAATTCACCCCTCCACTTT. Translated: CASSRTGVRNSPLHF. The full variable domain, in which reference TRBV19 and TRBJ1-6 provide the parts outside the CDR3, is DGGITQSPKYLFRKEGQNVTLSCEQNLNHDAMYWYRQDPGQGLRLIYYSQIVNDFQKGDIAEGYSVSREKKESFPLTVTSAQKNPTAFYLCASSRTGVRNSPLHFGNGTRLTVT.

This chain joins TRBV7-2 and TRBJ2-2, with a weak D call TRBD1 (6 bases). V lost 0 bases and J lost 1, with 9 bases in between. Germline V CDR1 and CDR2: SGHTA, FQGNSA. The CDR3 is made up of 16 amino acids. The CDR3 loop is CASSLAGHQNTGELFF. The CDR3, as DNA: TGTGCCAGCAGCTTAGCGGGACACCAGAACACCGGGGAGCTGTTTTTT.

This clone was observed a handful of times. In DNA, the CDR3 is TGTGCCAGCAGCGGTGGGGGCGTGAACAATGAGCAGTTCTTC. Protein: CASSGGGVNNEQFF. The J gene is TRBJ2-1, the V gene TRBV9; D perhaps matches TRBD1 (6 bases). V shed 3 bases and J shed 5 bases, with 12 bases lying between them. From germline, CDR1 is SGDLS and CDR2 YYNGEE. The length of the CDR3 is 14 residues. Based on the CDR3 plus reference TRBV9 and TRBJ2-1, the full variable domain is DSGVTQTPKHLITATGQRVTLRCSPRSGDLSVYWYQQSLDQGLQFLIQYYNGEERAKGNILERFSAQQFPDLHSELNLSSLELGDSALYFCASSGGGVNNEQFFGPGTRLTVL.

CDR3 nucleotide sequence: TGTGCCAGCAGCCACTCCTACGAGCAGTACTTC. It encodes CASSHSYEQYF. The rearrangement links TRBV11-2 to TRBJ2-5; D call uncertain. The DNA matches TRBJ2-7 better at its end, which makes the J call doubtful. CDR1 SGHAT and CDR2 FQNNGV come from the germline V gene. CDR3 size: 11 residues.

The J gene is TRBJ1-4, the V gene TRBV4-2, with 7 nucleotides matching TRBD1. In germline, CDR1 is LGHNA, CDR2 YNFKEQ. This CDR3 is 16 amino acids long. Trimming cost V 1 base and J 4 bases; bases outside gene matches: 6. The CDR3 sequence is CASSQGGNRGNEKLFF. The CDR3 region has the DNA TGTGCCAGCAGCCAAGGGGGGAACAGGGGTAATGAAAAACTGTTTTTT.

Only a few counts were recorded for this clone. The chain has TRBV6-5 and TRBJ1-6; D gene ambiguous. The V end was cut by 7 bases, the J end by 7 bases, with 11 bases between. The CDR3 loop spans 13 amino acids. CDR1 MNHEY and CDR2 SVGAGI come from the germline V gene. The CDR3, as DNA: TGTGCCAGCACCAGGACTGGAAATTCACCCCTCCACTTT. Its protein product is CASTRTGNSPLHF.

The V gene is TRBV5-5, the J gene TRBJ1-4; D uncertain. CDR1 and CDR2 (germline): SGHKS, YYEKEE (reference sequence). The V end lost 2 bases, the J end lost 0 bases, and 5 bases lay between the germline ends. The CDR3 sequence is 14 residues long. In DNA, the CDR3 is TGTGCCAGCAGCTTCCAGGCAACTAATGAAAAACTGTTTTTT. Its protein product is CASSFQATNEKLFF.

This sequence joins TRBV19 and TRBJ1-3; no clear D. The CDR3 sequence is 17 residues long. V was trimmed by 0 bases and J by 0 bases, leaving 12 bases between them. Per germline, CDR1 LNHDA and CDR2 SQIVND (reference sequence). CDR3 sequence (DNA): TGTGCCAGTAGTATAGATCGTACCGGGAACTCTGGAAACACCATATATTTT. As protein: CASSIDRTGNSGNTIYF.

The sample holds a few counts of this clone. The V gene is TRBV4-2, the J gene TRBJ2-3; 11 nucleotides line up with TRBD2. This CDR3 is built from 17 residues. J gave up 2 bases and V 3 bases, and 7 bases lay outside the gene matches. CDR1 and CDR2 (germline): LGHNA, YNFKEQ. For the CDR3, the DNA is TGTGCCAGCAGCCACGGGACTAGCGGACCCCACACAGATACGCAGTATTTT. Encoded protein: CASSHGTSGPHTDTQYF.

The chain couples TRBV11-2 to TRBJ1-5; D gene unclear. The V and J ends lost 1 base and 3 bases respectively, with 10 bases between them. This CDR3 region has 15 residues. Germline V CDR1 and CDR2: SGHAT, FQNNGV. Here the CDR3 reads CASSLGSAANQPQHF. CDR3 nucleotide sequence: TGTGCCAGCAGCTTAGGCTCGGCGGCCAATCAGCCCCAGCATTTT.

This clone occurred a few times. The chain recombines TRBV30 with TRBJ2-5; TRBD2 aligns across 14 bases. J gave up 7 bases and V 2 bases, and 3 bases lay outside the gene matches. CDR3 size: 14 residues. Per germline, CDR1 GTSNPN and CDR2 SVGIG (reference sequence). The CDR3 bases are TGTGCCTGGAGTCTGACTAGCGGGAGGGGGACCCAGTACTTC. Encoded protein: CAWSLTSGRGTQYF.